This T cell receptor beta chain comes out of a study of PD-L1 blockade in urothelial cancer. Overall study context: Blood was tested 3 weeks (second dose) and 6 weeks into treatment.

Each PCR had synthetic TCR analog templates added to it as a spike-in. TCRdb's copy holds only in-frame clones and misses some; the assay was immunoSEQ multiplex PCR. This sample yields some 97,000 clones, of which 90% to 95% are seen a single time; almost 0.95% belongs to the top ten. For this clone: Distinct nucleotide sequences in the sample also encode this CDR3.

Germline CDR1 is SGDLS and CDR2 is YYNGEE. The CDR3 is made up of 16 amino acids. Germline trimming cut 4 bases from V and 4 bases from J; bases unmatched to any gene: 8. This sequence joins TRBV9 and TRBJ2-1; 10 bases map to TRBD2. The sample here was PBMCs, taken around atezolizumab (anti-PD-L1) treatment. This TCR came from a woman of 80 years or more with urothelial cancer. For the CDR3, the DNA is TGTGCCAGCAGCCCTCTGACTAGCGGGCCTTACAATGAGCAGTTCTTC. It encodes CASSPLTSGPYNEQFF.